This paragraph covers one T cell receptor beta chain sequence. The sample comes from a study of control samples from healthy donors and cancer patients. Profiling relied on immunoSEQ multiplex PCR, and the TCRdb table lists in-frame clones only, not all of them. This sample has about 130,000 clones; 88% occur once, and the top ten carry more than 2.5%. Germline assignment: CDR1 KGHSH and CDR2 LQKENI. V dropped 4 bases and J dropped 6 bases, with 10 bases sitting between them. CDR3 length equals 13 residues. The V and J genes are TRBV18 and TRBJ1-3; the D gene is possibly TRBD1 (5 bases). Sequenced: blood. The origin of this receptor is a middle-aged man in good health. The CDR3 DNA reads as TGTGCCAGCTCACGGACGGGGGAAAACACCATATATTTT. It translates to CASSRTGENTIYF.